The 2 T cell receptor beta chains below all came from one sample that was sequenced in a study of early T cells in non-severe SARS-CoV-2 infection. TCRdb itself ran the 5' RACE reads through MiXCR, one entry per CDR3 protein. The sample holds 55,000 to 75,000 distinct CDR3 sequences; roughly an eighth are singletons and the top ten take around 1.3%. Specimen: whole blood. The source is an adult who was a healthcare worker with PCR-confirmed SARS-CoV-2 infection or an uninfected control (not recorded which).

This clonotype came up many times. This chain joins TRBV6-2 or TRBV6-3 and TRBJ1-5; D gene ambiguous. Trimming left V 10 bases short and J 3 bases short, with 13 bases between. Germline lookup yields CDR1 MNHEY and CDR2 SVGEGT. The CDR3 runs 13 residues. The CDR3 spells CATESEDNQPQHF. The CDR3 DNA is TGTGCCACTGAGTCAGAGGACAATCAGCCCCAGCATTTT.

This clonotype has at least ten counts. V usage is TRBV6-1 and J usage is TRBJ1-5, with TRBD1 as a possible D gene (6 bases). The CDR3 length is 13 residues. CDR1 is MNHNS and CDR2 is SASEGT in the germline V gene. With 5 bases removed from V and 5 bases from J, the gap between germline ends came to 10 bases. The CDR3 nucleotides read TGTGCCAGCAGTCGGACAGACGATCAGCCCCAGCATTTT. Protein sequence: CASSRTDDQPQHF.